Shown below are 17 T cell receptor beta chains from a single sample sequenced in a study of blood T cell repertoires in COVID-19. TCRdb's table, derived via immunoSEQ multiplex PCR, lists solely in-frame clones and lacks some. The repertoire holds some 460,000 clones, with roughly 90% as singletons. The sample taken for sequencing was peripheral blood. These receptors all come from a woman in her 30s with acute or convalescent COVID-19.

DNA of the CDR3: TGTGCCACCAGCAGAGGGGGAGAGGCGAAGGCTAACTATGGCTACACCTTC. Translating gives CATSRGGEAKANYGYTF. The V gene is TRBV15, the J gene TRBJ1-2, with D hard to call. Trimming removed 1 base from V and 0 bases from J, with 15 bases in between. The CDR3 has 17 residues. Germline CDR1 and CDR2: LNHNV and YYDKDF (reference sequence).

The V call is TRBV30, the J call TRBJ2-2; 8 nucleotides line up with TRBD1. CDR1 is GTSNPN and CDR2 is SVGIG in the germline V gene (reference sequence). V lost 0 bases and J lost 1; bases outside the gene matches: 4. This CDR3 region has 16 residues. The CDR3, as DNA: TGTGCCTGGAGTGTACCGGGACAGGAGAACACCGGGGAGCTGTTTTTT. Its protein product is CAWSVPGQENTGELFF.

This clone appeared a single time. The V gene is TRBV6-5, the J gene TRBJ1-5; D remains ambiguous. Trimming stripped 5 bases from V and 2 bases from J, with 10 bases between. Germline V CDR1 and CDR2: MNHEY, SVGAGI. CDR3 length: 14 amino acids. DNA for the CDR3: TGTGCCAGCAGTATGGAGGTTGGCAATCAGCCCCAGCATTTT. Translated: CASSMEVGNQPQHF.

The rearrangement uses TRBV10-3 and TRBJ2-7; TRBD1 matches at 10 bases. Trimming took 6 bases from V and 4 from J; bases not matched to a gene: 9. The CDR3 is made up of 15 amino acids. Germline V gene sequence: CDR1 ENHRY, CDR2 SYGVKD. The CDR3 DNA reads as TGTGCCATCAGGAGAAAGGGGACAGGGGATTACGAGCAGTACTTC. Protein: CAIRRKGTGDYEQYF.

This clone was recorded once. The chain is built from TRBV6-1 and TRBJ2-7; D is perhaps TRBD1 (6 bases). This CDR3 region has 14 residues. Germline V gene lookup returns CDR1 MNHNS and CDR2 SASEGT. The V gene lost 6 bases and the J gene lost 1 base, with 13 bases spanning the gap. CDR3 region: CASSRDTTSYEQYF. The CDR3 DNA is TGTGCCAGCAGCCGGGACACCACTTCCTACGAGCAGTACTTC.

This clone is a singleton in its sample. This chain uses TRBV6-2 or TRBV6-3 with TRBJ2-3; perhaps TRBD2 as D (7 bases). The V end was cut by 2 bases, the J end by 5 bases, with 17 bases between. This CDR3 region has 16 residues. Looked up from germline, CDR1 is MNHEY and CDR2 is SVGEGT. The CDR3, as DNA: TGTGCCAGCAGTTACGCGAGGCGGGGGCCAAAAGATACGCAGTATTTT. Protein: CASSYARRGPKDTQYF.

The chain carries TRBV6-1 and TRBJ1-6; D uncertain. V was cut by 5 bases and J by 6 bases, with 8 bases left in between. Per the germline V gene, CDR1 is MNHNS and CDR2 is SASEGT. This CDR3 is 13 amino acids long. CDR3 nucleotide sequence: TGTGCCAGCAGTCAGGATGTTAATTCACCCCTCCACTTT. It encodes CASSQDVNSPLHF.

The chain has TRBV5-6 and TRBJ1-1; 7 nucleotides agree with TRBD1. The length of the CDR3 is 16 residues. In germline, CDR1 is SGHDT, CDR2 YYEEEE. V trimming: 3 bases; J trimming: 2 bases; junction bases outside the gene matches: 10. The CDR3 loop is CASSSNVGTDNTEAFF. Written as DNA, the CDR3 is TGTGCCAGCAGCTCAAACGTTGGGACAGATAACACTGAAGCTTTCTTT.

This chain joins TRBV9 and TRBJ2-3, with 8 bases matching TRBD2. The V segment lost 0 bases and the J segment 1 base; nucleotides outside the gene matches: 7. The germline CDR1 and CDR2 sequences are SGDLS and YYNGEE. This CDR3 has 17 residues. The CDR3 is CASSVGGDSGGTDTQYF. The CDR3 region has the DNA TGTGCCAGCAGCGTAGGAGGAGATAGCGGGGGCACAGATACGCAGTATTTT. Full variable domain (outside the CDR3, taken from reference TRBV9 and TRBJ2-3): DSGVTQTPKHLITATGQRVTLRCSPRSGDLSVYWYQQSLDQGLQFLIQYYNGEERAKGNILERFSAQQFPDLHSELNLSSLELGDSALYFCASSVGGDSGGTDTQYFGPGTRLTVL.

The chain couples TRBV2 to TRBJ2-7; D uncertain. The CDR3 runs to 12 residues. CDR1 is SNHLY, CDR2 FYNNEI, per germline. With 10 bases removed from V and 3 bases from J, the gap between germline ends came to 13 bases. CDR3 sequence (DNA): TGTGCCATCCAACCGCCAGGCTACGAGCAGTACTTC. This translates into CAIQPPGYEQYF.

The sample holds one count of this clone. The chain employs TRBV30 and TRBJ1-1, with TRBD1 as a possible D gene (6 bases). The CDR3 sequence is 14 residues long. Trimming left V 8 bases short and J 8 bases short, with 24 bases between. Looked up from germline, CDR1 is GTSNPN and CDR2 is SVGIG (reference sequence). In nucleotides, the CDR3 is TGTGCCGGAACTCCCCGGGACAAAAGACTCGAAGCTTTCTTT. Encoded protein: CAGTPRDKRLEAFF. Together with reference TRBV30 and TRBJ1-1, the CDR3 gives the full variable domain: SQTIHQWPATLVQPVGSPLSLECTVEGTSNPNLYWYRQAAGRGLQLLFYSVGIGQISSEVPQNLSASRPQDRQFILSSKKLLLSDSGFYLCAGTPRDKRLEAFFGQGTRLTVV.

This clone showed up just a few times. The gene calls are TRBV29-1 and TRBJ1-5, with 8 positions matching TRBD1. The CDR3 sequence is 14 residues long. Germline values: CDR1 SQVTM, CDR2 ANQGSEA. Trimming took 4 bases from V and 3 from J; bases not matched to a gene: 5. CDR3 bases: TGCAGCGTTGTGGACAGGGCCGACAATCAGCCCCAGCATTTT. Translation: CSVVDRADNQPQHF. The full variable domain, with the rest looked up from reference TRBV29-1 and TRBJ1-5, is SAVISQKPSRDICQRGTSLTIQCQVDSQVTMMFWYRQQPGQSLTLIATANQGSEATYESGFVIDKFPISRPNLTFSTLTVSNMSPEDSSIYLCSVVDRADNQPQHFGDGTRLSIL.

This chain connects TRBV5-1 to TRBJ1-2; maybe TRBD1 (5 bases). CDR3 length equals 15 residues. Trimming removed 0 bases from V and 5 bases from J, with 14 bases in between. Germline V gene lookup returns CDR1 SGHRS and CDR2 YFSETQ. This CDR3 is CASSLGQTSGYGYTF. The CDR3 region has the DNA TGCGCCAGCAGCTTGGGACAGACTTCTGGGTATGGCTACACCTTC.

The table lists this clone with a count of one. V and J are TRBV6-6 and TRBJ2-7; TRBD1 matches at 9 bases. This CDR3 spans 12 amino acids. The junction had 3 bases not matched to a gene; V was cut back by 7 bases and J by 5 bases. The V gene's germline CDR1 is MNHNY and CDR2 SVGAGI (reference sequence). Here the CDR3 DNA reads TGTGCCAGCACCCGACAGGGGGACGAGCAGTACTTC. The encoded protein is CASTRQGDEQYF.

The J gene is TRBJ2-6, the V gene TRBV7-2; D is unresolved. Germline CDR1 and CDR2: SGHTA and FQGNSA. The CDR3 runs to 16 residues. The V end was cut by 5 bases, the J end by 2 bases, with 13 bases between. CDR3 amino acids: CASSQELRTGANVLTF. For the CDR3, the DNA is TGTGCCAGCAGCCAAGAACTGAGAACTGGGGCCAACGTCCTGACTTTC. The full variable domain, its missing parts supplied by reference TRBV7-2 and TRBJ2-6, is GAGVSQSPSNKVTEKGKDVELRCDPISGHTALYWYRQSLGQGLEFLIYFQGNSAPDKSGLPSDRFSAERTGGSVSTLTIQRTQQEDSAVYLCASSQELRTGANVLTFGAGSRLTVL.

The rearrangement uses TRBV7-9 and TRBJ1-4; D unclear. The V gene lost 1 base and the J gene lost 5 bases, with 14 bases spanning the gap. CDR1 is SEHNR, CDR2 FQNEAQ, per germline (reference sequence). This CDR3 contains 16 residues. The CDR3 region has the DNA TGTGCCAGCAGCTTAGGGGTCGGGATGAGGAATGAAAAACTGTTTTTT. Amino acids: CASSLGVGMRNEKLFF. Using reference TRBV7-9 and TRBJ1-4 for the parts outside the CDR3, the full variable domain is DTGVSQNPRHKITKRGQNVTFRCDPISEHNRLYWYRQTLGQGPEFLTYFQNEAQLEKSRLLSDRFSAERPKGSFSTLEIQRTEQGDSAMYLCASSLGVGMRNEKLFFGSGTQLSVL.

The chain links TRBV25-1 to TRBJ2-5; D may be TRBD2 (6 bases). V was pared by 0 bases and J by 5 bases, with 10 bases between. This CDR3 is built from 14 residues. Per the germline V gene, CDR1 is MGHDK and CDR2 is SYGVNS. The CDR3 spells CASSEYKGGETQYF. CDR3 DNA: TGTGCCAGCAGTGAATATAAAGGAGGGGAGACCCAGTACTTC. Full variable domain (outside the CDR3, taken from reference TRBV25-1 and TRBJ2-5): EADIYQTPRYLVIGTGKKITLECSQTMGHDKMYWYQQDPGMELHLIHYSYGVNSTEKGDLSSESTVSRIRTEHFPLTLESARPSHTSQYLCASSEYKGGETQYFGPGTRLLVL.